This TCR beta chain was sequenced in a study of identical twins. General study findings and limits: It was cross-sectional statistical analysis, not following the same donors, that the conclusions relied on.

In TCRdb, the 5' RACE reads were re-called with MiXCR into one record per CDR3 protein. The table includes 690,000 or so distinct CDR3 sequences, roughly 6% detected once. Per germline, CDR1 MNHEY and CDR2 SVGAGI. CDR3 size: 14 residues. V gave up 2 bases and J gave up 5 bases, with 7 bases separating them. A remark on this clonotype: Its antigen is not identified.

The chain carries TRBV6-5 and TRBJ1-6, with D tentatively TRBD1 (5 bases). The material sequenced was naive T cells sorted from blood. This clonotype originated in a man between 18 and 35 years old in good health. The CDR3 protein is CASSYQGDNSPLHF. CDR3 in DNA: TGTGCCAGCAGTTACCAGGGAGATAATTCACCCCTCCACTTT.